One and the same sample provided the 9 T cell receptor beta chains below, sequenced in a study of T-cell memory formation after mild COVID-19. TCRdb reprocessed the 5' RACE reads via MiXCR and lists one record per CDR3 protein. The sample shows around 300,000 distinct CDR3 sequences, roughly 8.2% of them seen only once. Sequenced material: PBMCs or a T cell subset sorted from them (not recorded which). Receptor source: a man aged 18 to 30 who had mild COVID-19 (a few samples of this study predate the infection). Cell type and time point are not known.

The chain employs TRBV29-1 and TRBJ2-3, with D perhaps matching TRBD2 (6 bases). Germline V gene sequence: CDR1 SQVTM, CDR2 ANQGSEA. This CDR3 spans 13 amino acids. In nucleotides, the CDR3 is TGCTGCGGGGTGTTGCCTGGCACAGATACGCAGTATTTT. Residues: CCGVLPGTDTQYF.

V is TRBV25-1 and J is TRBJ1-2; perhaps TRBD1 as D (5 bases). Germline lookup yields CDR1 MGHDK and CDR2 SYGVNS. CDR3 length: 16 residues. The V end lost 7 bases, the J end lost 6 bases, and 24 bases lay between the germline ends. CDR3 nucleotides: TGTGCCAGCACCCCCCCGGGGCAGGGATTTTCCCATGGCTACACCTTC. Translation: CASTPPGQGFSHGYTF.

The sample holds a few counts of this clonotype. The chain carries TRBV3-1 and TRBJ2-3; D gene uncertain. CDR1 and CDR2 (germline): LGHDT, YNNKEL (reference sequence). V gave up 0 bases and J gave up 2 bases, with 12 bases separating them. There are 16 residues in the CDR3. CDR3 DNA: TGTGCCAGCAGCCAAGATCGAGGAACTCCCACAGATACGCAGTATTTT. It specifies CASSQDRGTPTDTQYF.

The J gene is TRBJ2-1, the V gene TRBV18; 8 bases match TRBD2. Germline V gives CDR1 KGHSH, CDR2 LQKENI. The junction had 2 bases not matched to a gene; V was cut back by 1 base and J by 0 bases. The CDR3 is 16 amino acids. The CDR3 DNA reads TGTGCCAGCTCACCACTCGGGACTAGCTCCTACAATGAGCAGTTCTTC. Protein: CASSPLGTSSYNEQFF.

The CDR3 region has the DNA TGCAGTGCTAGGCCGGACAGGAGGAGTCAGCCCCAGCATTTT. Translating it yields CSARPDRRSQPQHF. V usage is TRBV20-1 and J usage is TRBJ1-5, with TRBD1 identical over 7 bases. V trimming: 3 bases; J trimming: 6 bases; junction bases outside the gene matches: 8. The germline CDR1 and CDR2 sequences are DFQATT and SNEGSKA (reference sequence). The CDR3 spans 14 residues.

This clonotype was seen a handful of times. CDR3 region: CASSQDRGVSSGNTIYF. The CDR3 DNA reads TGCGCCAGCAGCCAAGATCGGGGGGTTAGCTCTGGAAACACCATATATTTT. The chain uses TRBV4-3 and TRBJ1-3; D is perhaps TRBD1 (5 bases). The V end lost 0 bases, the J end lost 0 bases, and 12 bases lay between the germline ends. The CDR3 is made up of 17 amino acids. Germline CDR1 LGHNA, CDR2 YSLEER.

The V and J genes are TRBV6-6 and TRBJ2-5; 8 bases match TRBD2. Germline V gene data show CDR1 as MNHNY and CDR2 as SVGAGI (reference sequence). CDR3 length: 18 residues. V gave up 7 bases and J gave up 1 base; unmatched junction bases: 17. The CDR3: CASKLRLDERGFQETQYF. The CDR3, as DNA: TGTGCCAGCAAACTTAGGCTGGATGAGCGGGGGTTCCAAGAGACCCAGTACTTC.

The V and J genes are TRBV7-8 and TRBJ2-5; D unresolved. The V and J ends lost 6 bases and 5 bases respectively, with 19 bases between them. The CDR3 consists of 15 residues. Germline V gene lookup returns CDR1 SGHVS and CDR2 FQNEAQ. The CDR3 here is CASRGMPGSWETQYF. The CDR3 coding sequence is TGTGCCAGCAGGGGTATGCCCGGAAGCTGGGAGACCCAGTACTTC.

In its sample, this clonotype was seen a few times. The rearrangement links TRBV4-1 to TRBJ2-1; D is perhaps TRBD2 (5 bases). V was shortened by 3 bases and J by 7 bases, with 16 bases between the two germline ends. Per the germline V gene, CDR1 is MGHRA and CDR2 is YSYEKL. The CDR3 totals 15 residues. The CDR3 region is CASSQRSNSGNEQFF. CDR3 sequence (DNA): TGCGCCAGCAGCCAGCGGTCTAACTCGGGGAATGAGCAGTTCTTC.